The rows below give T cell receptor beta chains drawn from one sample of a study of T cell changes during pregnancy in multiple sclerosis. The method was immunoSEQ multiplex PCR; TCRdb's version includes in-frame clones alone and lacks a portion of them. The sample lists over 60,000 clones; 91% were seen once. Sample: peripheral blood, taken in the third trimester of pregnancy. Receptor source: a female donor in good health, enrolled as a control in a pregnancy study. CDR3s include the opening cysteine and the closing phenylalanine or tryptophan. A D gene is named only where the DNA matches it firmly. A clone size is listed for some rows: how often the clone was seen (once, few, many), or a class if it is expanded.

TRBV6-5	TRBJ1-4	-	-	CASSYSGHINEKLFF	TGTGCCAGCAGTTACTCAGGACATATTAATGAAAAACTGTTTTTT
TRBV5-1	TRBJ2-2	TRBD1	-	CASSLGQGATTGELFF	TGCGCCAGCAGCTTGGGACAGGGGGCGACCACCGGGGAGCTGTTTTTT
TRBV5-4	TRBJ1-2	-	once	CASSLVGADYGYTF	TGTGCCAGCAGCTTGGTGGGAGCTGACTATGGCTACACCTTC
TRBV19	TRBJ2-1	-	once	CASRNYGGSYNEQFF	TGTGCCAGTAGGAACTACGGGGGATCCTACAATGAGCAGTTCTTC
TRBV14	TRBJ2-1	TRBD2	-	CASSLRLAAYNEQFF	TGTGCCAGCAGCCTTAGACTAGCGGCTTACAATGAGCAGTTCTTC
TRBV18	TRBJ1-4	TRBD1	-	CASSQNRGQSNEKLFF	TGTGCCAGCTCACAAAACAGGGGGCAATCTAATGAAAAACTGTTTTTT
TRBV29-1	TRBJ1-1	-	-	CSVWGDTEAFF	TGCAGCGTTTGGGGAGACACTGAAGCTTTCTTT
TRBV19	TRBJ1-1	TRBD1	-	CASSIIQGASEAFF	TGTGCCAGTAGTATTATCCAGGGGGCCTCTGAAGCTTTCTTT
TRBV7-9	TRBJ2-1	-	-	CASSFTNWGANEQFF	TGTGCCAGCAGCTTTACAAATTGGGGCGCCAATGAGCAGTTCTTC
TRBV30	TRBJ1-1	-	-	CAWSAGATEAFF	TGTGCCTGGAGTGCAGGGGCGACTGAAGCTTTCTTT
TRBV6-5	TRBJ2-5	-	-	CASSYNTAQTQYF	TGTGCCAGCAGTTACAACACAGCTCAGACCCAGTACTTC
TRBV5-1	TRBJ2-7	-	-	CASSATASYEQYF	TGCGCCAGCAGCGCGACAGCCTCCTACGAGCAGTACTTC
TRBV4-1	TRBJ2-5	TRBD1	-	CASSHPWGRGRRSETQYF	TGCGCCAGCAGCCACCCCTGGGGCAGGGGGCGTCGGTCGGAGACCCAGTACTTC
TRBV5-1	TRBJ2-1	TRBD1	-	CASSLPGTGGAVQQFF	TGCGCCAGCAGCTTACCCGGGACAGGGGGCGCCGTACAGCAGTTCTTC
TRBV12-1	TRBJ1-4	-	-	CASSPSGDGSNEKLFF	TGTGCCAGCAGCCCTTCAGGCGACGGATCTAATGAAAAACTGTTTTTT
TRBV6-1	TRBJ2-7	-	-	CASSYGTLVAYEQYF	TGTGCCAGCAGCTACGGGACACTGGTGGCCTACGAGCAGTACTTC
TRBV30	TRBJ2-1	TRBD2	-	CALNVLAGYNEQFF	TGTGCCTTGAATGTACTAGCGGGGTACAATGAGCAGTTCTTC
TRBV5-1	TRBJ2-3	-	-	CASSIRLALQTDTQYF	TGCGCCAGCAGCATCCGATTGGCCCTACAGACAGATACGCAGTATTTT
TRBV27	TRBJ2-3	TRBD1	-	CASASDREERYF	TGTGCCAGCGCATCAGACAGGGAAGAAAGGTATTTT
TRBV6-6	TRBJ1-1	-	-	CASNQPGLENTEAFF	TGTGCCAGCAACCAACCGGGACTGGAGAACACTGAAGCTTTCTTT
TRBV7-9	TRBJ2-5	TRBD1	-	CASSSQPGGRETQYF	TGTGCCAGCAGCTCCCAGCCAGGGGGACGGGAGACCCAGTACTTC
TRBV6-6	TRBJ2-1	-	-	CASSYSRVNEQFF	TGTGCCAGCAGTTACTCGAGGGTGAATGAGCAGTTCTTC
TRBV28	TRBJ2-5	TRBD1	-	CASTTTGVETQYF	TGTGCCAGCACCACGACAGGGGTTGAGACCCAGTACTTC
TRBV10-2	TRBJ2-5	-	once	CASATGGYEETQYF	TGCGCCAGCGCGACAGGCGGATATGAAGAGACCCAGTACTTC
TRBV6-6	TRBJ2-1	TRBD2	-	CASQLAGPNNEQFF	TGTGCCAGCCAACTAGCGGGTCCTAACAATGAGCAGTTCTTC
TRBV11-2	TRBJ2-6	-	-	CASSLTRGANVLTF	TGTGCCAGCAGCTTAACCAGAGGGGCCAACGTCCTGACTTTC
TRBV5-1	TRBJ1-2	TRBD1	-	CASSADGTGVRGYTF	TGCGCCAGCAGCGCGGACGGGACAGGGGTTCGTGGCTACACCTTC
TRBV7-9	TRBJ1-5	TRBD1	-	CASSLGQGPYSNQPQHF	TGTGCCAGCAGCTTGGGACAGGGGCCATATAGCAATCAGCCCCAGCATTTT
TRBV6-5	TRBJ1-5	-	once	CASSYRGEAQHF	TGTGCCAGCAGTTACCGCGGGGAGGCCCAGCATTTT
TRBV5-1	TRBJ2-6	-	-	CASRWTATYSGANVLTF	TGCGCCAGCAGATGGACTGCTACCTACTCTGGGGCCAACGTCCTGACTTTC
TRBV6-5	TRBJ1-5	TRBD1	once	CASSRRQGDQPQHF	TGTGCCAGCAGTCGACGACAGGGGGATCAGCCCCAGCATTTT
TRBV5-1	TRBJ1-5	-	-	CASSLAPGDYQPQHF	TGCGCCAGCAGCTTGGCCCCAGGGGACTACCAGCCCCAGCATTTT
TRBV27	TRBJ2-3	-	-	CASSLSIRTDTQYF	TGTGCCAGCAGTTTATCGATCAGAACAGATACGCAGTATTTT
TRBV28	TRBJ2-7	TRBD2	few	CASSLGTSGSYEQYF	TGTGCCAGCAGTTTAGGAACTAGCGGGTCCTACGAGCAGTACTTC
TRBV7-9	TRBJ2-5	TRBD2	-	CASSLGAGGPETQYF	TGTGCCAGCAGCTTAGGAGCGGGAGGGCCGGAGACCCAGTACTTC
TRBV2	TRBJ1-2	-	-	CASSPEPGSHYGYTF	TGTGCCAGCAGCCCCGAGCCGGGGTCCCACTATGGCTACACCTTC
TRBV6-5	TRBJ2-7	-	-	CASIETGPYEQYF	TGTGCCAGCATCGAAACAGGGCCCTACGAGCAGTACTTC
TRBV14	TRBJ2-7	TRBD1	-	CASSQRTGNYEQYF	TGTGCCAGCAGCCAACGGACAGGGAACTACGAGCAGTACTTC
TRBV4-1	TRBJ2-7	TRBD1	-	CASSQFVPGQGTYEQYF	TGCGCCAGCAGCCAATTTGTTCCGGGACAGGGGACCTACGAGCAGTACTTC
TRBV15	TRBJ2-3	TRBD2	-	CATSRDWGGLRLTDTQYF	TGTGCCACCAGCAGAGATTGGGGGGGACTCAGATTGACAGATACGCAGTATTTT
TRBV5-1	TRBJ2-7	TRBD1	-	CASRLTGIGYEQYF	TGCGCCAGCAGATTGACAGGGATCGGGTACGAGCAGTACTTC
TRBV7-8	TRBJ2-7	TRBD1	-	CASSPRQGGHEQYF	TGTGCCAGCAGCCCCCGACAGGGGGGCCACGAGCAGTACTTC
TRBV19	TRBJ2-5	TRBD1	-	CASSRDREETQYF	TGTGCCAGTAGTCGGGACAGGGAGGAGACCCAGTACTTC
TRBV2	TRBJ1-1	TRBD1	-	CASSEDRGTEAFF	TGTGCCAGCAGTGAAGACAGGGGGACTGAAGCTTTCTTT